The 9 T cell receptor beta chains below were found in one sample sequenced in a study of shared clonotypes between healthy human individuals (dated by TCRdb to 2019 to 2021). The library relied on the immunoSEQ multiplex PCR assay. In TCRdb, the immuneACCESS table is reduced to in-frame sequences with V and J assigned. These tables do not hold every clone; where another copy was compared, an unresolved V gene accounts for under half, and the others remain unexplained. In all, the sample holds some 470,000 clones, and approximately 80% of those were seen once. The leading ten clones occupy roughly 13% of the sample. Sequencing input: PBMCs. The receptors shown here come from a woman between 35 and 50 years old in good health. Some clones in this sample may be carry-over from other donors' samples.

CDR3 nucleotides: TGCAGCGCATTGCGCTCTTGGGTCCCGAACACTGAAGCTTTCTTT. Translated, it gives CSALRSWVPNTEAFF. The chain links TRBV29-1 to TRBJ1-1; D is undetermined. The germline V gene has CDR1 SQVTM and CDR2 ANQGSEA. The CDR3 totals 15 residues. The V end lost 7 bases, the J end lost 1 base, and 19 bases lay between the germline ends.

The rearrangement links TRBV5-4 to TRBJ1-3; 9 bases line up with TRBD1. Trimming removed 0 bases from V and 4 bases from J; junction bases left unmatched: 8. CDR3 length equals 17 residues. Germline CDR1 and CDR2: SGHNT and YYREEE (reference sequence). CDR3 coding DNA: TGTGCCAGCAGCTTGGGGGGGACAGGGCCCAGCGGAAACACCATATATTTT. Protein sequence: CASSLGGTGPSGNTIYF.

In the case of this clone: This probably arose from a read error, given a far larger clone one base away. The sample contains more than one DNA sequence encoding this CDR3. This chain joins TRBV30 and TRBJ2-5; D is uncertain. The CDR3 has 13 amino acids. CDR1 is GTSNPN, CDR2 SVGIG, per germline (reference sequence). Trimming pared 2 bases from V and 9 bases from J, leaving 16 bases between. The CDR3 protein is CAWSPAASVAQYF. The CDR3 DNA is TGTGCCTGGAGTCCTGCAGCCTCCGTGGCCCAGTACTTC.

V is TRBV19 and J is TRBJ1-5; D gene uncertain. There are 13 residues in the CDR3. Trimming cost V 3 bases and J 3 bases, with 6 bases left between them. Germline CDR1 is LNHDA and CDR2 is SQIVND (reference sequence). CDR3 loop: CASSIEPNQPQHF. Written as DNA, the CDR3 is TGTGCCAGTAGTATTGAACCCAATCAGCCCCAGCATTTT.

This clone was observed a few times. The chain carries TRBV29-1 and TRBJ2-2; no clear D. The CDR3 contains 12 residues. The germline CDR1 and CDR2 sequences are SQVTM and ANQGSEA. V gave up 7 bases and J gave up 1 base, with 7 bases separating them. CDR3 protein: CSAGGNTGELFF. As DNA, the CDR3 is TGCAGCGCTGGTGGGAACACCGGGGAGCTGTTTTTT.

J is TRBJ1-5 and V is TRBV28; tentatively, D is TRBD1 (5 bases). With 5 bases removed from V and 1 base from J, the gap between germline ends came to 12 bases. The CDR3 length is 15 residues. Per the germline V gene, CDR1 is MDHEN and CDR2 is SYDVKM. The chain's CDR3 is CASSPYRRSNQPQHF. The CDR3 DNA reads as TGTGCCAGCAGTCCGTACAGGAGAAGCAATCAGCCCCAGCATTTT.

This chain links TRBV19 with TRBJ1-1; TRBD1 is a possible D gene (6 bases). The CDR3 covers 16 residues. CDR1 and CDR2 (germline): LNHDA, SQIVND (reference sequence). V was cut by 2 bases and J by 3 bases, with 16 bases left in between. The CDR3 DNA follows: TGTGCCAGTAGTATATCCAGGGGCGCGTTGCACACTGAAGCTTTCTTT. It codes for CASSISRGALHTEAFF.

This clone was seen a handful of times. Other DNA sequences of this sample code for an identical CDR3. CDR3 in DNA: TGTGCCTGGAGTGTACGGGGTGGCAATCAGCCCCAGCATTTT. Encoded protein: CAWSVRGGNQPQHF. The chain uses TRBV30 and TRBJ1-5; D ambiguous. Between the trimmed V and J ends, which lost 0 bases and 2 bases, there was a span of 8 bases. CDR1 and CDR2 from the germline V gene are GTSNPN and SVGIG (reference sequence). This CDR3 has 14 amino acids.

J is TRBJ1-2 and V is TRBV28, with 9 bases identical to TRBD1. CDR3 length: 15 amino acids. The V gene's germline CDR1 is MDHEN and CDR2 SYDVKM. The junction had 9 bases not matched to a gene; V was cut back by 6 bases and J by 4 bases. CDR3 nucleotide sequence: TGTGCCAGCAGAACCCAGACAGGGGGTAGCTATGGCTACACCTTC. Protein sequence: CASRTQTGGSYGYTF.